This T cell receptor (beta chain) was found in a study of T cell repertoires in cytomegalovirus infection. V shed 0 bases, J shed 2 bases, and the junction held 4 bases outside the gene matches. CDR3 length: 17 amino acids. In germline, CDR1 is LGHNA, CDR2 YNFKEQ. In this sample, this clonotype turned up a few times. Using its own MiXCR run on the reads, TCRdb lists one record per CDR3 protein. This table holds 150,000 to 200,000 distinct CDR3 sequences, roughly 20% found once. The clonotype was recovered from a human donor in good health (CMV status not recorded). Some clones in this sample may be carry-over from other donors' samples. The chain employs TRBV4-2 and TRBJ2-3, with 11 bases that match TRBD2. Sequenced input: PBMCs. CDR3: CASSQENSGGATDTQYF. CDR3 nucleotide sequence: TGTGCCAGCAGCCAAGAGAATAGCGGGGGGGCCACAGATACGCAGTATTTT.